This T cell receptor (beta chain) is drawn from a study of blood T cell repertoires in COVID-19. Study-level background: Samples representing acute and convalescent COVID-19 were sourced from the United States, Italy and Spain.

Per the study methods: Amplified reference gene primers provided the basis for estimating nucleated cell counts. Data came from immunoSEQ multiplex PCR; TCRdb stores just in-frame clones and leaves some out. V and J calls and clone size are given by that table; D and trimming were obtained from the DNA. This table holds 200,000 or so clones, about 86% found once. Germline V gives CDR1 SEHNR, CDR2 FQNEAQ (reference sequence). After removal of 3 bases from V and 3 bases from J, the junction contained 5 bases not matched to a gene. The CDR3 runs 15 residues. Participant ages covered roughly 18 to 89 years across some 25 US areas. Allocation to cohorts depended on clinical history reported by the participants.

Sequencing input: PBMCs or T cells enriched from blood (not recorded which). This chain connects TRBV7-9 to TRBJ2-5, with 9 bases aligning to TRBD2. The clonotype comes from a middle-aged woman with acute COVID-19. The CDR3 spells CASSLGSSGKETQYF. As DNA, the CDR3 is TGTGCCAGCAGCTTGGGGTCTAGCGGGAAAGAGACCCAGTACTTC. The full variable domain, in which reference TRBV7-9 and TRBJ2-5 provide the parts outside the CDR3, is DTGVSQNPRHKITKRGQNVTFRCDPISEHNRLYWYRQTLGQGPEFLTYFQNEAQLEKSRLLSDRFSAERPKGSFSTLEIQRTEQGDSAMYLCASSLGSSGKETQYFGPGTRLLVL.